This T cell receptor beta chain derives from a study of blood T cell repertoires in COVID-19. About the research overall: The United States, Italy and Spain were the sources of the acute and convalescent COVID-19 samples. Nucleic acid was either cDNA or gDNA, and it came from T cells, B-cell-depleted T cells, or PBMCs.

The authors' processing: It was from reference gene primer amplification that nucleated cell counts were estimated. Sequencing used immunoSEQ multiplex PCR; TCRdb keeps in-frame clones, though not all of them. V and J calls and clone size are those listed in that table; D and trimming were worked out from the DNA. The data hold roughly 40,000 clones, with around 83% observed a single time. The V end was cut by 0 bases, the J end by 7 bases, with 10 bases between. This CDR3 region has 12 residues. Germline assignment: CDR1 GTSNPN and CDR2 SVGIG (reference sequence). The clonotype comes from a woman of 80 years or more with active or convalescent COVID-19. The specimen was peripheral blood. This rearrangement joins TRBV30 to TRBJ2-7; unclear D gene. Here the CDR3 reads CAWSVGRGEQYF. The CDR3 DNA reads as TGTGCCTGGAGTGTTGGCAGAGGAGAGCAGTACTTC.